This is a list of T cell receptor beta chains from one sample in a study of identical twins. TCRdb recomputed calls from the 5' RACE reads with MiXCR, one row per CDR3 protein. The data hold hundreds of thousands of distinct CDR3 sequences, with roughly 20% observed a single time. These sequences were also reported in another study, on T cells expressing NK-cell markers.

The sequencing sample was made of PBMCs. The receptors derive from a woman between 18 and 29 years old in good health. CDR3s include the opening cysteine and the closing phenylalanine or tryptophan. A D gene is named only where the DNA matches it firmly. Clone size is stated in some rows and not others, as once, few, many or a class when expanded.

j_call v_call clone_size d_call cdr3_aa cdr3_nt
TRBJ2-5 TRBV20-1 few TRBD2 CSAPKTSGDWGETQYF TGCAGTGCCCCTAAGACTAGCGGGGACTGGGGAGAGACCCAGTACTTC
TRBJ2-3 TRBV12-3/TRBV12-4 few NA CASSLETRSTDTQYF TGTGCCAGCAGTTTAGAGACGCGAAGCACAGATACGCAGTATTTT
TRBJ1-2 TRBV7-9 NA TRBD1 CASSFDRGRGNYGYTF TGTGCCAGCAGCTTCGACAGGGGGCGAGGTAACTATGGCTACACCTTC
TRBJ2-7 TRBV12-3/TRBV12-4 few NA CASSSAGTTTEQYF TGTGCCAGCAGTTCCGCCGGGACAACCACCGAGCAGTACTTC
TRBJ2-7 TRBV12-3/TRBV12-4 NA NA CASSFLRELSEQYF TGTGCCAGCAGTTTTTTGAGGGAGTTGAGCGAGCAGTACTTC
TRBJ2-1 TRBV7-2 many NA CASNPYHRASYNEQFF TGTGCCAGCAATCCTTATCATAGGGCCTCTTACAATGAGCAGTTCTTC
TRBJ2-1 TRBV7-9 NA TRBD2 CASSISGRPYNEQFF TGTGCCAGCAGCATTAGCGGGAGACCCTACAATGAGCAGTTCTTC
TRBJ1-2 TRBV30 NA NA CAWRAKQGVAGYTF TGTGCCTGGAGAGCTAAACAGGGAGTGGCTGGCTACACCTTC
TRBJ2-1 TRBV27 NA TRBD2 CASRAFGTSGRAGNEQFF TGTGCCAGCAGGGCTTTTGGGACTAGCGGGAGGGCCGGTAATGAGCAGTTCTTC
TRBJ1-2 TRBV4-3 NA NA CASSQERQVYYGYTF TGCGCCAGCAGCCAAGAGAGGCAGGTATATTATGGCTACACCTTC
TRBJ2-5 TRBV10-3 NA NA CAISRDHQETQYF TGTGCCATCAGCCGGGACCACCAAGAGACCCAGTACTTC
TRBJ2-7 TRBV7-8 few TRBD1 CASSYRYPGQGVHEQYF TGTGCCAGCAGCTACCGTTACCCGGGACAGGGAGTGCACGAGCAGTACTTC
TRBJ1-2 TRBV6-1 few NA CASNPVGVGGYTF TGTGCCAGCAACCCCGTAGGGGTAGGCGGCTACACCTTC
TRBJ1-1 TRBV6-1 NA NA CASSMETEAFF TGTGCCAGCAGTATGGAGACAGAAGCTTTCTTT
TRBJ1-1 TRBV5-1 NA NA CASSPSERNTEAFF TGCGCCAGCAGCCCCTCTGAGAGGAACACTGAAGCTTTCTTT
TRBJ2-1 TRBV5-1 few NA CASSLEGTSNEQFF TGCGCCAGCAGCTTGGAGGGTACGAGCAATGAGCAGTTCTTC
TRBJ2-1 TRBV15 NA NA CATRRGGPTTNEQFF TGTGCCACCAGACGCGGGGGCCCCACCACCAATGAGCAGTTCTTC